The entry that follows covers one TCR beta chain sequence. Using its own MiXCR run on the RT-PCR reads, TCRdb lists one record per CDR3 protein. This sample has 500,000 to 550,000 distinct CDR3 sequences, with under 30% found just once. With 0 bases removed from V and 7 bases from J, the gap between germline ends came to 10 bases. The CDR3 spans 14 residues. Germline V gene data show CDR1 as MNHEY and CDR2 as SVGAGI. The data are from a study of response to subunit inactivated influenza vaccine. This same sample was also taken into another study, of T cells expressing NK-cell markers. As that study records: The authors generated TCR beta cDNA through 5'RACE template switching with UMIs. Six of the donors carried dominant NKG2C+ clonotypes that took up roughly 1.0-8% of their CD8+ T cells. Where several donors were concerned, these clonotypes also led the CD3+CD56-NKG2C+ fraction.

The sequence came from a man aged 50 to 59 who received an inactivated influenza vaccine. Sequencing used CD4+ T cells sorted from PBMCs, obtained about 11 days after vaccination. The rearrangement links TRBV6-5 to TRBJ2-1; D ambiguous. CDR3: CASSYSYRQNEQFF. In DNA, the CDR3 is TGTGCCAGCAGTTACTCGTACAGACAAAATGAGCAGTTCTTC.